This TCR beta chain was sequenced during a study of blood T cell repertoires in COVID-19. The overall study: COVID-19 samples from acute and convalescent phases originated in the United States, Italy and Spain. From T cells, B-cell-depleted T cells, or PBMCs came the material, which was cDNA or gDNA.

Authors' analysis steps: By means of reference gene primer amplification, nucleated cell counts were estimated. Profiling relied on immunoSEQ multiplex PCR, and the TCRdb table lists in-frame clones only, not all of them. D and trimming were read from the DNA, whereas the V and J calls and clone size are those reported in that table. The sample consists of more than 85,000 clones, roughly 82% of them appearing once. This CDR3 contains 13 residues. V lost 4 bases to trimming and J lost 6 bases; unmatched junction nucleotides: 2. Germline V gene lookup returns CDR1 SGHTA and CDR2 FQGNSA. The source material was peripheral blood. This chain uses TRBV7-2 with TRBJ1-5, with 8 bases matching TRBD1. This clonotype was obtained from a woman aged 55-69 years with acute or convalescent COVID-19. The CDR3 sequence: CASSSDRAQPQHF. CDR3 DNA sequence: TGTGCCAGCAGCTCGGACAGGGCTCAGCCCCAGCATTTT.